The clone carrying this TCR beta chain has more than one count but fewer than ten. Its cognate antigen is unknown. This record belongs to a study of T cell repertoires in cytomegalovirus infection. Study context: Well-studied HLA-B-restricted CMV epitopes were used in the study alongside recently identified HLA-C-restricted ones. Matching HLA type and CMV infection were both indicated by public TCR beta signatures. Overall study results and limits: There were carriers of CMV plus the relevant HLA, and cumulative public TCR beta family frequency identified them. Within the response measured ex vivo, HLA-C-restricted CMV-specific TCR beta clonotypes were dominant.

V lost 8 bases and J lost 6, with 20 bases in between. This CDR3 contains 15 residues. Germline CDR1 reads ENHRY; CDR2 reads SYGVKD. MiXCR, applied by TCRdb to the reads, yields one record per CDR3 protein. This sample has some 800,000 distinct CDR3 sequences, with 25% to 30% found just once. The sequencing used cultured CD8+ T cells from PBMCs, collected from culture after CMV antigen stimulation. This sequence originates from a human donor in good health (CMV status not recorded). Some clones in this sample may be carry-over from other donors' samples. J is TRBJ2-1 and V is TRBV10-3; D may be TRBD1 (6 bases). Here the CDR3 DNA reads TGTGCCATCTCGCCGGGACAACCCATGGGCAATGAGCAGTTCTTC. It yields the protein CAISPGQPMGNEQFF.